This entry lists 30 T cell receptor beta chains sequenced from one sample in a study of beta chain features in type 1 diabetes. Findings and limits, study-wide: Type 1 diabetes patients had TCRB CDR3s that were shorter (moderately but significantly so) in all four CD4+ subsets.

The sequenced template was cDNA made from the entire isolated RNA. Some clones are missing from TCRdb's copy, which holds only in-frame ones; the method was immunoSEQ multiplex PCR. The repertoire holds about 700,000 clones, with 10% to 15% as singletons. Antigens for these TCRs are unknown. Sequencing used naive CD4+ T cells from blood. Source of these receptors: a man younger than 35 with type 1 diabetes.

The gene calls are TRBV19 and TRBJ1-6, with 7 bases matching TRBD1. This CDR3 comprises 13 residues. The junction had 4 bases not matched to a gene; V was cut back by 8 bases and J by 6 bases. Germline V gene data show CDR1 as LNHDA and CDR2 as SQIVND (reference sequence). This chain's CDR3 is CASSTGSNSPLHF. CDR3 bases: TGTGCCAGTTCGACAGGGAGTAATTCACCCCTCCACTTT.

This clone has just a few counts. Other DNA sequences in this sample translate to the same CDR3. This chain connects TRBV5-1 to TRBJ2-3; maybe TRBD2 (6 bases). Germline V gene lookup returns CDR1 SGHRS and CDR2 YFSETQ. The CDR3 has 15 residues. Trimming took off 4 bases at V and 0 bases at J, with 12 bases between the two ends. CDR3 amino acids: CASSPGGTSTDTQYF. DNA for the CDR3: TGCGCCAGCAGCCCGGGTGGGACTAGCACAGATACGCAGTATTTT.

This chain links TRBV19 with TRBJ2-5; D call uncertain. V gave up 4 bases and J gave up 1 base, with 10 bases separating them. The CDR3 sequence is 14 residues long. Per the germline V gene, CDR1 is LNHDA and CDR2 is SQIVND (reference sequence). Written as DNA, the CDR3 is TGTGCCAGTAGTACCCGGGCTCTCCAAGAGACCCAGTACTTC. Translated: CASSTRALQETQYF.

This clone turned up a few times. V and J are TRBV15 and TRBJ2-5, with D perhaps being TRBD1 or TRBD2 (5 bases each). Germline V gene lookup returns CDR1 LNHNV and CDR2 YYDKDF (reference sequence). The length of the CDR3 is 15 residues. Trimming pared 0 bases from V and 4 bases from J, leaving 12 bases between. Here the CDR3 DNA reads TGTGCCACCAGCAGAGAGGGGGATCCGGGAGAGACCCAGTACTTC. Amino acid sequence: CATSREGDPGETQYF.

Only a few counts were recorded for this clone. This chain connects TRBV30 to TRBJ2-2, with D tentatively TRBD1 or TRBD2 (5 bases each). V was pared by 1 base and J by 3 bases, with 6 bases between. This CDR3 is 13 amino acids long. Germline V gene data show CDR1 as GTSNPN and CDR2 as SVGIG (reference sequence). CDR3 residues: CAWSGGHTGELFF. The CDR3 DNA sequence: TGTGCCTGGAGTGGGGGACACACCGGGGAGCTGTTTTTT.

Regarding this clone: Within the sample, other DNA sequences also encode this same CDR3. This chain connects TRBV30 to TRBJ2-7; TRBD2 aligns across 7 bases. Trimming cost V 2 bases and J 4 bases; bases outside gene matches: 2. Looked up from germline, CDR1 is GTSNPN and CDR2 is SVGIG (reference sequence). The CDR3 has 12 residues. CDR3 DNA sequence: TGTGCCTGGAGTCCCGGGGGGTACGAGCAGTACTTC. Its translation is CAWSPGGYEQYF. Looking up the rest from reference TRBV30 and TRBJ2-7 gives the full variable domain: SQTIHQWPATLVQPVGSPLSLECTVEGTSNPNLYWYRQAAGRGLQLLFYSVGIGQISSEVPQNLSASRPQDRQFILSSKKLLLSDSGFYLCAWSPGGYEQYFGPGTRLTVT.

The gene calls are TRBV5-1 and TRBJ2-5, with a tentative D call TRBD2 (6 bases). There are 17 residues in the CDR3. Germline lookup yields CDR1 SGHRS and CDR2 YFSETQ. V gave up 0 bases and J gave up 2 bases, with 17 bases separating them. This chain's CDR3 is CASSLGPGLGLQETQYF. Here the CDR3 DNA reads TGCGCCAGCAGCTTGGGACCGGGACTTGGATTACAAGAGACCCAGTACTTC.

This clone was found once. This chain connects TRBV2 to TRBJ1-5; TRBD1 is a possible D gene (6 bases). This CDR3 region has 15 residues. V lost 6 bases, J lost 0 bases, and 12 bases lay in between. Per the germline V gene, CDR1 is SNHLY and CDR2 is FYNNEI. This chain's CDR3 is CASRAGDYSNQPQHF. The CDR3 coding sequence is TGTGCCAGCAGGGCAGGGGACTATAGCAATCAGCCCCAGCATTTT.

This chain connects TRBV30 to TRBJ2-7; no firm D call. Trimming removed 4 bases at V and 2 bases at J, with 6 bases between. Germline assignment: CDR1 GTSNPN and CDR2 SVGIG (reference sequence). This CDR3 comprises 11 residues. The CDR3 protein is CAWKGAYEQYF. The CDR3 coding sequence is TGTGCCTGGAAGGGCGCCTACGAGCAGTACTTC.

This clone was picked up a small number of times. CDR3 DNA sequence: TGTGCCAGTAGTCCCGGGGGCTACCTTTACAATGAGCAGTTCTTC. Translation gives CASSPGGYLYNEQFF. The V call is TRBV19, the J call TRBJ2-1; the D gene could be TRBD1 or TRBD2 (6 bases each). The CDR3 extends over 15 amino acids. The V gene lost 5 bases and the J gene lost 4 bases, with 15 bases spanning the gap. Germline V gene lookup returns CDR1 LNHDA and CDR2 SQIVND (reference sequence).

This clone came up a few times. The chain recombines TRBV5-6 with TRBJ2-5; no firm D call. The CDR3 loop spans 14 amino acids. Trimming stripped 2 bases from V and 3 bases from J, with 11 bases between. Germline-derived CDR1 and CDR2 are SGHDT and YYEEEE. The CDR3 nucleotides read TGTGCCAGCAGCTTATCAGGCTGGGAAGAGACCCAGTACTTC. As protein: CASSLSGWEETQYF.

The chain is built from TRBV28 and TRBJ2-4; D is undetermined. Germline CDR1 reads MDHEN; CDR2 reads SYDVKM. Trimming took off 1 base at V and 0 bases at J, with 10 bases between the two ends. This CDR3 spans 16 amino acids. CDR3 in DNA: TGTGCCAGCAGTTTATCCGTGGGGAAAGCCAAAAACATTCAGTACTTC. Protein: CASSLSVGKAKNIQYF.

This clone was recorded a few times. The genes are TRBV5-1 and TRBJ2-3; D is uncertain. Trimming removed 0 bases at V and 2 bases at J, with 7 bases between. The CDR3 length is 14 residues. Germline values: CDR1 SGHRS, CDR2 YFSETQ. The CDR3 DNA follows: TGCGCCAGCAGCTTGGACCAGGCCACAGATACGCAGTATTTT. Translating it yields CASSLDQATDTQYF.

This clone came up a few times. This chain connects TRBV30 to TRBJ1-5, with no clear D. In germline, CDR1 is GTSNPN, CDR2 SVGIG (reference sequence). Trimming removed 3 bases from V and 0 bases from J, with 12 bases in between. The CDR3 covers 15 residues. The CDR3 sequence: CAWSGDLYSNQPQHF. The CDR3 nucleotides are TGTGCCTGGAGCGGGGATCTCTATAGCAATCAGCCCCAGCATTTT.

This clone was observed a handful of times. The V call is TRBV4-1, the J call TRBJ1-3; 9 bases map to TRBD1. The CDR3 is made up of 13 amino acids. Germline values: CDR1 MGHRA, CDR2 YSYEKL. Unmatched junction bases numbered 2, after V lost 4 bases and J lost 7 bases. For the CDR3, the DNA is TGCGCCAGCAGCCCCGGACAGGGGAACACCATATATTTT. The encoded protein is CASSPGQGNTIYF.

The rearrangement joins TRBV18 to TRBJ1-1; D is undetermined. The V gene's germline CDR1 is KGHSH and CDR2 LQKENI. V shed 3 bases and J shed 1 base, with 15 bases lying between them. This CDR3 region has 16 residues. The CDR3, as DNA: TGTGCCAGCTCACCCGGTCCCGAAGGGCGGAACACTGAAGCTTTCTTT. Translating it yields CASSPGPEGRNTEAFF.

The chain's CDR3 is CASSSSGSSMGETQYF. In DNA, the CDR3 is TGCGCCAGCAGCTCGAGTGGGTCGTCGATGGGAGAGACCCAGTACTTC. The gene calls are TRBV5-1 and TRBJ2-5; no definite D call. With 3 bases removed from V and 4 bases from J, the gap between germline ends came to 19 bases. The CDR3 covers 16 residues. Germline CDR1 SGHRS, CDR2 YFSETQ.

The rearrangement uses TRBV5-4 and TRBJ2-5, with D maybe TRBD1 (6 bases). CDR1 is SGHNT, CDR2 YYREEE, per germline (reference sequence). The CDR3 runs to 14 residues. V lost 2 bases, J lost 2 bases, and 10 bases lay in between. CDR3 sequence reads: CASSFQGGQETQYF. The CDR3, as DNA: TGTGCCAGCAGCTTCCAAGGGGGTCAAGAGACCCAGTACTTC.

The chain carries TRBV30 and TRBJ2-7, with TRBD2 identical over 10 bases. This CDR3 has 16 residues. Germline CDR1 GTSNPN, CDR2 SVGIG (reference sequence). Unmatched junction bases numbered 8, after V lost 2 bases and J lost 1 base. The CDR3 region has the DNA TGTGCCTGGAGTCCAATCACTAGCGGGGTGTCCTACGAGCAGTACTTC. Translating it yields CAWSPITSGVSYEQYF.

This chain joins TRBV25-1 and TRBJ1-6; 9 bases agree with TRBD1. CDR3 length: 16 residues. J lost 3 bases, V lost 6 bases, and 6 bases had no gene match. Per germline, CDR1 MGHDK and CDR2 SYGVNS. The CDR3 is CASRVSGQGYNSPLHF. The CDR3 DNA follows: TGTGCCAGCAGGGTTTCGGGACAGGGCTATAATTCACCCCTCCACTTT.

As for this clone: Other DNA sequences within the sample encode an identical CDR3. V and J are TRBV5-1 and TRBJ2-1, with D perhaps TRBD1 (6 bases). The germline V gene has CDR1 SGHRS and CDR2 YFSETQ. V lost 3 bases, J lost 7 bases, and 11 bases lay in between. The CDR3 loop spans 13 amino acids. Here the CDR3 DNA reads TGCGCCAGCAGCTCAGGGGTCGGAAATGAGCAGTTCTTC. It encodes CASSSGVGNEQFF.

V and J are TRBV27 and TRBJ2-1; 8 bases line up with TRBD1. CDR3 length equals 13 residues. J was trimmed by 3 bases and V by 5 bases; bases with no gene match: 0. In germline, CDR1 is MNHEY, CDR2 SMNVEV (reference sequence). The CDR3 reads CASSGTGYNEQFF. As DNA, the CDR3 is TGTGCCAGCAGTGGGACAGGCTACAATGAGCAGTTCTTC.

The chain is built from TRBV28 and TRBJ1-1; D might be TRBD1 (5 bases). V was shortened by 5 bases and J by 1 base, with 14 bases between the two germline ends. The CDR3 sequence is 15 residues long. Looked up from germline, CDR1 is MDHEN and CDR2 is SYDVKM. The CDR3 loop reads CASSPKGRTNTEAFF. CDR3 nucleotides: TGTGCCAGCAGTCCAAAGGGACGGACGAACACTGAAGCTTTCTTT.

The chain combines TRBV9 with TRBJ2-1; maybe TRBD2 (6 bases). Germline V gene data show CDR1 as SGDLS and CDR2 as YYNGEE. The V and J ends lost 2 bases and 8 bases respectively, with 14 bases between them. The CDR3 is 14 amino acids. The CDR3 nucleotides are TGTGCCAGCAGCGTTATTCCGGGGGATGATGAGCAGTTCTTC. Translating gives CASSVIPGDDEQFF. The full variable domain, rest sourced from reference TRBV9 and TRBJ2-1, is DSGVTQTPKHLITATGQRVTLRCSPRSGDLSVYWYQQSLDQGLQFLIQYYNGEERAKGNILERFSAQQFPDLHSELNLSSLELGDSALYFCASSVIPGDDEQFFGPGTRLTVL.

This clone was recorded a few times. The rearrangement links TRBV29-1 to TRBJ1-2; D perhaps matches TRBD1 (5 bases). V lost 3 bases and J 4 bases, leaving 12 bases between the germline ends. The length of the CDR3 is 13 residues. From germline, CDR1 is SQVTM and CDR2 ANQGSEA. The CDR3 coding sequence is TGCAGCGTTGAGAAGTCCGGGACCTATGGCTACACCTTC. Residues: CSVEKSGTYGYTF. Using reference TRBV29-1 and TRBJ1-2 for the parts outside the CDR3, the full variable domain is SAVISQKPSRDICQRGTSLTIQCQVDSQVTMMFWYRQQPGQSLTLIATANQGSEATYESGFVIDKFPISRPNLTFSTLTVSNMSPEDSSIYLCSVEKSGTYGYTFGSGTRLTVV.

The chain carries TRBV4-1 and TRBJ1-4; D ambiguous. Deletions cut 5 bases from V and 6 bases from J, with 16 bases between. The CDR3 runs 15 residues. Germline V gene data show CDR1 as MGHRA and CDR2 as YSYEKL. DNA for the CDR3: TGCGCCAGCAGCTCTCCACGGGTGGTTGATGAAAAACTGTTTTTT. Protein sequence: CASSSPRVVDEKLFF.

The V gene is TRBV2, the J gene TRBJ2-5; D remains unclear. Trimming stripped 2 bases from V and 0 bases from J, with 10 bases between. There are 15 residues in the CDR3. Germline loops: CDR1 SNHLY, CDR2 FYNNEI. The CDR3 region is CASSELSGYQETQYF. Here the CDR3 DNA reads TGTGCCAGCAGTGAACTGTCCGGGTACCAAGAGACCCAGTACTTC. Full variable domain (missing parts from reference TRBV2 and TRBJ2-5): EPEVTQTPSHQVTQMGQEVILRCVPISNHLYFYWYRQILGQKVEFLVSFYNNEISEKSEIFDDQFSVERPDGSNFTLKIRSTKLEDSAMYFCASSELSGYQETQYFGPGTRLLVL.

This clone occurred a few times. V usage is TRBV27 and J usage is TRBJ1-5; D uncertain. Germline V gene sequence: CDR1 MNHEY, CDR2 SMNVEV (reference sequence). V lost 0 bases to trimming and J lost 5 bases, with 11 bases between them. CDR3 length: 15 amino acids. The CDR3 bases are TGTGCCAGCAGTTTATCACTCGCGAACTATCAGCCCCAGCATTTT. Protein: CASSLSLANYQPQHF.

The chain carries TRBV9 and TRBJ1-2; 7 bases align to TRBD1. This CDR3 spans 14 amino acids. With 4 bases clipped from V and 4 bases from J, the junction kept 7 bases outside the gene matches. CDR1 SGDLS and CDR2 YYNGEE come from the germline V gene. In DNA, the CDR3 is TGTGCCAGCAGCCAGGGACAGTTTAGCTATGGCTACACCTTC. Translation: CASSQGQFSYGYTF.

V is TRBV6-5 and J is TRBJ2-1; D not resolved. The CDR3 is 13 amino acids. V lost 5 bases, J lost 6 bases, and 11 bases lay in between. The germline V gene has CDR1 MNHEY and CDR2 SVGAGI. CDR3: CASSEVPGNEQFF. CDR3 bases: TGTGCCAGCAGTGAAGTACCGGGCAATGAGCAGTTCTTC.